Shown below are 21 T cell receptor beta chains from a single sample sequenced in a study of cytomegalovirus exposure and HLA in healthy donors. Both 60 Vbeta primers and 13 Jbeta primers went into the PCR. Data came from immunoSEQ multiplex PCR; TCRdb stores just in-frame clones and leaves some out. Its listing shows around 200,000 clones. Sequencing was done on a sample of PBMCs. These receptors originate from a woman aged 18-35 years in good health and CMV-seropositive.

The chain has TRBV4-1 and TRBJ1-4; D unresolved. Germline-derived CDR1 and CDR2 are MGHRA and YSYEKL. The CDR3 sequence is 14 residues long. Trimming stripped 4 bases from V and 3 bases from J, with 9 bases between. The CDR3, as DNA: TGCGCCAGCAGCCCTCCGGAGTCTAATGAAAAACTGTTTTTT. The encoded protein is CASSPPESNEKLFF.

The chain employs TRBV7-6 and TRBJ2-5, with a weak D call TRBD1 (5 bases). The last part of the DNA fits TRBJ2-7 better; the J call may be wrong. This CDR3 spans 15 amino acids. Germline V CDR1 and CDR2: SGHVS, FNYEAQ. The DNA for the CDR3 is TGTGCCAGCAGCTTAGCCCAGGGAATCTACTACGAGCAGTACTTC. This encodes CASSLAQGIYYEQYF.

CDR3 loop: CASSLAGTDYNEQFF. For the CDR3, the DNA is TGTGCCAGCAGCTTGGCCGGGACTGACTACAATGAGCAGTTCTTC. The chain couples TRBV5-6 to TRBJ2-1; D possibly corresponds to TRBD2 (6 bases). In germline, CDR1 is SGHDT, CDR2 YYEEEE. V gave up 0 bases and J gave up 3 bases, with 10 bases separating them. The CDR3 is 15 residues long.

The chain recombines TRBV28 with TRBJ1-1; 9 bases match TRBD1. With V trimmed by 5 bases and J by 6 bases, 7 bases remained unmatched. This CDR3 has 14 amino acids. Germline V gene lookup returns CDR1 MDHEN and CDR2 SYDVKM. This CDR3 reads CASSRQGVLSEAFF. The CDR3 DNA is TGTGCCAGCAGTAGACAGGGGGTACTGTCTGAAGCTTTCTTT. The full variable domain, its missing parts supplied by reference TRBV28 and TRBJ1-1, is DVKVTQSSRYLVKRTGEKVFLECVQDMDHENMFWYRQDPGLGLRLIYFSYDVKMKEKGDIPEGYSVSREKKERFSLILESASTNQTSMYLCASSRQGVLSEAFFGQGTRLTVV.

The chain links TRBV11-2 to TRBJ2-1; 7 nucleotides agree with TRBD2. The CDR3 is 19 amino acids. Germline V gene data show CDR1 as SGHAT and CDR2 as FQNNGV. After removal of 2 bases from V and 8 bases from J, the junction contained 21 bases not matched to a gene. As DNA, the CDR3 is TGTGCCAGCAGCTTACGTTCGCCGCTAGCCGGGGGGTTCGTTGATGAGCAGTTCTTC. It translates to CASSLRSPLAGGFVDEQFF. The whole variable domain, filled in from reference TRBV11-2 and TRBJ2-1, reads EAGVAQSPRYKIIEKRQSVAFWCNPISGHATLYWYQQILGQGPKLLIQFQNNGVVDDSQLPKDRFSAERLKGVDSTLKIQPAKLEDSAVYLCASSLRSPLAGGFVDEQFFGPGTRLTVL.

The chain combines TRBV10-1 with TRBJ1-1; unclear D gene. Trimming took 6 bases from V and 7 from J, leaving 12 bases between them. CDR1 and CDR2 from the germline V gene are WNHNN and SYGVQD (reference sequence). This CDR3 comprises 12 residues. CDR3 sequence (DNA): TGCGCCAGCAGCAACTCACCCAATGAAGCTTTCTTT. Translating it yields CASSNSPNEAFF.

The chain uses TRBV2 and TRBJ2-5, with 11 bases lining up with TRBD2. Germline CDR1 is SNHLY and CDR2 is FYNNEI. The length of the CDR3 is 12 residues. V lost 9 bases, J lost 5 bases, and 2 bases stayed unmatched. The CDR3 here is CARRTSGETQYF. As DNA, the CDR3 is TGTGCCAGAAGGACTAGCGGGGAGACCCAGTACTTC. Complete variable domain (other parts from reference TRBV2 and TRBJ2-5): EPEVTQTPSHQVTQMGQEVILRCVPISNHLYFYWYRQILGQKVEFLVSFYNNEISEKSEIFDDQFSVERPDGSNFTLKIRSTKLEDSAMYFCARRTSGETQYFGPGTRLLVL.

This rearrangement joins TRBV30 to TRBJ1-6; D remains ambiguous. CDR3 length: 16 residues. V was cut by 2 bases and J by 0 bases, with 11 bases left in between. From germline, CDR1 is GTSNPN and CDR2 SVGIG (reference sequence). As DNA, the CDR3 is TGTGCCTGGAGTCAAGTCCGGAGCTCCTATAATTCACCCCTCCACTTT. Translated, it gives CAWSQVRSSYNSPLHF.

The chain carries TRBV11-1 and TRBJ2-3; 8 positions match TRBD1. The CDR3 sequence is 14 residues long. The germline gives CDR1 SGHAT, CDR2 FQDESV (reference sequence). The junction had 7 bases not matched to a gene; V was cut back by 4 bases and J by 7 bases. CDR3 bases: TGTGCCAGCAGCTCAGGGGGCCCACCTCATACGCAGTATTTT. It encodes CASSSGGPPHTQYF.

The chain combines TRBV5-8 with TRBJ1-2; D gene ambiguous. V was cut by 4 bases and J by 7 bases, with 11 bases left in between. The CDR3 is made up of 12 amino acids. CDR1 and CDR2 from the germline V gene are SGHTS and YDEGEE. The CDR3 protein is CASSPLEVGYTF. In nucleotides, the CDR3 is TGTGCCAGCAGCCCCCTCGAGGTTGGCTACACCTTC.

The J gene is TRBJ1-2, the V gene TRBV7-9; D is ambiguous. Germline CDR1 reads SEHNR; CDR2 reads FQNEAQ (reference sequence). Trimming removed 5 bases from V and 4 bases from J, with 8 bases in between. The length of the CDR3 is 12 residues. The DNA for the CDR3 is TGTGCCAGCAGCCGGGAGGTCTATGGCTACACCTTC. Amino acids: CASSREVYGYTF. Based on the CDR3 plus reference TRBV7-9 and TRBJ1-2, the full variable domain is DTGVSQNPRHKITKRGQNVTFRCDPISEHNRLYWYRQTLGQGPEFLTYFQNEAQLEKSRLLSDRFSAERPKGSFSTLEIQRTEQGDSAMYLCASSREVYGYTFGSGTRLTVV.

The chain uses TRBV10-3 and TRBJ2-7, with TRBD2 identical over 12 bases. This CDR3 comprises 18 residues. From germline, CDR1 is ENHRY and CDR2 SYGVKD. V trimming: 1 base; J trimming: 2 bases; junction bases outside the gene matches: 9. The DNA for the CDR3 is TGTGCCATCAGTGAGTTGGGGTCTAGCGGGAGGGCGACCTACGAGCAGTACTTC. This sequence encodes CAISELGSSGRATYEQYF.

The J gene is TRBJ1-2, the V gene TRBV5-6; the D gene is possibly TRBD1 (6 bases). CDR1 is SGHDT, CDR2 YYEEEE, per germline. The V end was cut by 2 bases, the J end by 8 bases, with 19 bases between. The CDR3 runs 15 residues. The CDR3 nucleotides read TGTGCCAGCAGCTTTATAGCAGGGGCCCAACGGGGCTACACCTTC. This translates into CASSFIAGAQRGYTF.

This chain joins TRBV5-1 and TRBJ1-1; D is ambiguous. Germline loops: CDR1 SGHRS, CDR2 YFSETQ. The CDR3 length is 15 residues. V was shortened by 4 bases and J by 1 base, with 14 bases between the two germline ends. CDR3 loop: CASSVLEGGNTEAFF. The CDR3 DNA follows: TGCGCCAGCAGCGTACTAGAGGGAGGGAACACTGAAGCTTTCTTT.

The V call is TRBV7-9, the J call TRBJ2-1; TRBD2 is a possible D gene (6 bases). The CDR3 sequence is 14 residues long. Germline values: CDR1 SEHNR, CDR2 FQNEAQ (reference sequence). With 5 bases removed from V and 9 bases from J, the gap between germline ends came to 17 bases. Written as DNA, the CDR3 is TGTGCCAGCAGCGTGGCCGGGAGTTTTGCTGAGCAGTTCTTC. Translated, it gives CASSVAGSFAEQFF.

This rearrangement joins TRBV5-1 to TRBJ2-1, with 7 bases identical to TRBD2. This CDR3 has 17 residues. J lost 0 bases, V lost 2 bases, and 8 bases had no gene match. The germline V gene encodes CDR1 SGHRS and CDR2 YFSETQ. CDR3 sequence: CASSFGVGGSSYNEQFF. The CDR3 region has the DNA TGCGCCAGCAGCTTCGGGGTCGGGGGGTCCTCCTACAATGAGCAGTTCTTC.

The chain employs TRBV7-9 and TRBJ2-7; TRBD1 is a possible D gene (6 bases). V lost 1 base and J lost 3, with 13 bases in between. Germline assignment: CDR1 SEHNR and CDR2 FQNEAQ (reference sequence). The CDR3 sequence is 15 residues long. The DNA for the CDR3 is TGTGCCAGCAGCTTAGGCGCACAGGGAATCTACGAGCAGTACTTC. Its translation: CASSLGAQGIYEQYF.

The rearrangement joins TRBV6-5 to TRBJ2-7; the D gene is possibly TRBD2 (7 bases). The ends were cut back, 6 bases at V and 5 bases at J, with 14 bases in the middle. CDR3 length equals 13 residues. Germline V CDR1 and CDR2: MNHEY, SVGAGI. The CDR3 reads CASRRGAQDEQYF. The DNA for the CDR3 is TGTGCCAGCAGACGGGGGGCCCAGGACGAGCAGTACTTC.

This chain joins TRBV30 and TRBJ1-1; D is ambiguous. Germline CDR1 reads GTSNPN; CDR2 reads SVGIG (reference sequence). This CDR3 is 11 amino acids long. The V and J ends lost 1 base and 6 bases respectively, with 6 bases between them. CDR3 in amino acids: CAWSGHSEAFF. The DNA for the CDR3 is TGTGCCTGGAGTGGTCACTCTGAAGCTTTCTTT.

The gene calls are TRBV5-1 and TRBJ2-5; 10 bases fit TRBD1. TRBJ2-7 explains the end of the DNA better; the J call may be wrong. The CDR3 is made up of 15 amino acids. Germline CDR1 reads SGHRS; CDR2 reads YFSETQ. DNA of the CDR3: TGCGCCAGCAGCAGTCATGGACAGGGGGACTACGAGCAGTACTTC. This gives the protein CASSSHGQGDYEQYF.

This chain links TRBV15 with TRBJ1-1; 7 bases are shared with TRBD1. This CDR3 has 13 residues. Trimming at V came to 9 bases and at J to 7 bases, leaving 11 bases not matched to a gene. Germline V gene data show CDR1 as LNHNV and CDR2 as YYDKDF (reference sequence). This CDR3 reads CATGVDRAFEAFF. CDR3 coding DNA: TGTGCCACAGGCGTTGACAGGGCGTTTGAAGCTTTCTTT.